The sequence of this T cell receptor beta chain was determined in a study of OX40 agonist ivuxolimab in advanced cancers. Generated by immunoSEQ multiplex PCR, the TCRdb table keeps only in-frame clones and is missing some. Of about 95,000 clones detected, 70% to 85% appear once; the ten largest clones hold less than 5%. This CDR3 has 15 amino acids. Sequenced material: CD4+ or CD8+ T cells sorted from blood, taken in a trial of the OX40 agonist ivuxolimab. This receptor was identified in an adult with an advanced solid tumor such as melanoma, head and neck, liver or kidney cancer. The rearrangement uses TRBV21-1 and TRBJ1-1. TRBV21-1 is classified as a pseudogene. The CDR3 sequence: CASSSFRGWITEAFF. The CDR3 bases are TGTGCCAGCAGCTCCTTTCGCGGGTGGATTACTGAAGCTTTCTTT.